Sequencing of this T cell receptor beta chain was carried out in a study of cytomegalovirus exposure and HLA in healthy donors. Study results and caveats: Three chains linked to CMV were shown in vitro to be specific for CMV antigens. The classifier, whose performance was assessed in both the original and validation cohorts, reportedly diagnosed cytomegalovirus status with high specificity and sensitivity.

On this clone: Antigen unknown.

While the first cohort had 650 to 850 subjects, the donors belonged to the separate validation cohort of roughly 130 subjects. The CDR3 consists of 13 residues. Germline CDR1 and CDR2: MNHEY and SVGAGI. V was clipped by 6 bases and J by 1 base, with 9 bases between them. Using immunoSEQ multiplex PCR, the repertoire was profiled, and TCRdb retains in-frame clones only, with some absent. The sample shows more than 60,000 clones, approximately 97% of them seen only once. The sequenced sample was PBMCs. The gene calls are TRBV6-5 and TRBJ1-1, with a tentative D call TRBD1 (6 bases). This TCR was recovered from a woman aged 18-35 years in good health and CMV-seropositive. DNA for the CDR3: TGTGCCAGCAGAGGACAGACGAACACTGAAGCTTTCTTT. As protein: CASRGQTNTEAFF.